This TCR beta chain was sequenced during a study of T cell changes during pregnancy in multiple sclerosis. Here immunoSEQ multiplex PCR was the method, and the copy in TCRdb shows in-frame clones only, minus some. In the table there are around 35,000 clones, around 92% of which are singletons. Germline V lookup: CDR1 SGHDT, CDR2 YYEEEE. V dropped 4 bases and J dropped 0; count of bases not matched to a gene: 5. This CDR3 region has 15 residues. This sequence originates from a female donor with multiple sclerosis, enrolled in a pregnancy study. Sequencing was carried out using PBMCs (not recorded whether the cells were cultured). The J gene is TRBJ2-3, the V gene TRBV5-6; 7 nucleotides match TRBD2. The DNA of the CDR3 is TGTGCCAGCAGCATACTTAGCGGGAGCACAGATACGCAGTATTTT. Translated, it gives CASSILSGSTDTQYF.